The rows below give T cell receptor beta chains drawn from one sample of a study of blood T cell repertoires in COVID-19. Some clones are missing from TCRdb's copy, which holds only in-frame ones; the method was immunoSEQ multiplex PCR. The repertoire holds almost 250,000 clones, about 88% seen once, with approximately 1.7% in the top ten. Material for sequencing was PBMCs or T cells enriched from blood (not recorded which). All receptors come from a woman in her 50s who had recovered from COVID-19. Each CDR3 is given with its conserved first and last residue. Fields, in order: clone size, V gene, D gene, J gene, CDR3 protein, CDR3 DNA. D genes are given only for firm matches. Clone size appears in some rows only: once, few, many, or a class for an expanded clone.

size: -; V: TRBV23-1; D: -; J: TRBJ1-2; CDR3: CANNSLRINLNLNYGYTF; DNA: TGCGCCAACAATAGTTTGCGGATAAACCTAAACCTTAACTATGGCTACACCTTC
size: few; V: TRBV5-4; D: -; J: TRBJ2-2; CDR3: CASSFPTGELFF; DNA: TGTGCCAGCAGCTTCCCGACCGGGGAGCTGTTTTTT
size: -; V: TRBV7-9; D: -; J: TRBJ2-7; CDR3: CASSLMGGINYEQYF; DNA: TGTGCCAGCAGCTTAATGGGCGGGATAAACTACGAGCAGTACTTC
size: few; V: TRBV7-2; D: TRBD1; J: TRBJ2-2; CDR3: CASSAWTGGNTGELFF; DNA: TGTGCCAGCAGCGCATGGACAGGGGGCAACACCGGGGAGCTGTTTTTT
size: -; V: TRBV19; D: TRBD2; J: TRBJ2-1; CDR3: CASSWRGAYNEQFF; DNA: TGTGCCAGTAGTTGGCGGGGGGCCTACAATGAGCAGTTCTTC
size: -; V: TRBV2; D: -; J: TRBJ1-5; CDR3: CASSDLRGEQPQHF; DNA: TGTGCCAGCAGTGATCTCAGGGGTGAGCAGCCCCAGCATTTT
size: -; V: TRBV7-2; D: TRBD1; J: TRBJ1-5; CDR3: CASSPGTGDQPQHF; DNA: TGTGCCAGCAGCCCAGGGACAGGGGATCAGCCCCAGCATTTT
size: -; V: TRBV5-1; D: TRBD1; J: TRBJ2-1; CDR3: CASNPGTGTAYNEQFF; DNA: TGCGCCAGCAATCCCGGGACCGGGACAGCTTACAATGAGCAGTTCTTC
size: -; V: TRBV28; D: -; J: TRBJ1-2; CDR3: CASSLGRQKYGYTF; DNA: TGTGCCAGCAGTTTGGGCCGTCAGAAGTATGGCTACACCTTC
size: few; V: TRBV30; D: -; J: TRBJ1-6; CDR3: CAWSAQGNSPLHF; DNA: TGTGCCTGGAGTGCGCAGGGTAATTCACCCCTCCACTTT
size: once; V: TRBV9; D: TRBD2; J: TRBJ2-5; CDR3: CASSVGASGLDVETQYF; DNA: TGTGCCAGCAGCGTAGGGGCTAGCGGGTTAGATGTAGAGACCCAGTACTTC
size: -; V: TRBV6-1; D: TRBD1; J: TRBJ1-2; CDR3: CASSEMTGGYGYTF; DNA: TGTGCCAGCAGTGAGATGACAGGGGGCTACGGCTACACCTTC
size: -; V: TRBV12-3/TRBV12-4; D: -; J: TRBJ2-2; CDR3: CASTRAGELFF; DNA: TGTGCCAGCACGAGGGCCGGGGAGCTGTTTTTT
size: -; V: TRBV5-4; D: -; J: TRBJ2-1; CDR3: CASSLDLGARSYNEQFF; DNA: TGTGCCAGCAGCTTGGATTTGGGGGCCCGCTCCTACAATGAGCAGTTCTTC
size: -; V: TRBV27; D: -; J: TRBJ1-5; CDR3: CASSFGGGSSNQPQHF; DNA: TGTGCCAGCAGTTTTGGGGGGGGAAGCAGCAATCAGCCCCAGCATTTT
size: -; V: TRBV10-3; D: TRBD1; J: TRBJ1-2; CDR3: CAISDPDRGYGYTF; DNA: TGTGCCATCAGTGACCCGGACAGGGGCTATGGCTACACCTTC
size: once; V: TRBV18; D: -; J: TRBJ2-7; CDR3: CASSLWKGYEQYF; DNA: TGTGCCAGCTCCCTTTGGAAGGGGTACGAGCAGTACTTC
size: -; V: TRBV7-9; D: -; J: TRBJ2-2; CDR3: CASSTSLTVVNTGELFF; DNA: TGTGCCAGCAGCACCTCATTGACAGTAGTGAACACCGGGGAGCTGTTTTTT
size: -; V: TRBV9; D: -; J: TRBJ2-5; CDR3: CASSVVAGTETQYF; DNA: TGTGCCAGCAGCGTAGTGGCGGGAACAGAGACCCAGTACTTC
size: -; V: TRBV12-3/TRBV12-4; D: -; J: TRBJ1-5; CDR3: CASRLNANQPQHF; DNA: TGTGCCAGCAGACTAAACGCTAATCAGCCCCAGCATTTT
size: -; V: TRBV5-1; D: TRBD1; J: TRBJ2-7; CDR3: CASSRGTGSHEQYF; DNA: TGCGCCAGCAGCCGGGGGACAGGGTCCCACGAGCAGTACTTC
size: -; V: TRBV28; D: TRBD1; J: TRBJ1-2; CDR3: CASSLRGQGATGYTF; DNA: TGTGCCAGCAGCCTACGGGGACAGGGGGCGACGGGCTACACCTTC
size: -; V: TRBV5-1; D: TRBD1; J: TRBJ2-7; CDR3: CASTEQGESYEQYF; DNA: TGCGCCAGCACTGAGCAGGGGGAATCCTACGAGCAGTACTTC
size: once; V: TRBV10-2; D: -; J: TRBJ2-2; CDR3: CASSERDGGALTGELFF; DNA: TGCGCCAGCAGTGAGAGGGACGGAGGGGCCCTCACCGGGGAGCTGTTTTTT
size: -; V: TRBV4-3; D: TRBD1; J: TRBJ2-7; CDR3: CASSQEWGQGAYEQYF; DNA: TGCGCCAGCAGCCAGGAGTGGGGACAGGGGGCCTACGAGCAGTACTTC
size: -; V: TRBV4-1; D: TRBD1; J: TRBJ1-4; CDR3: CASSQEFSVVQGWTNEKLFF; DNA: TGCGCCAGCAGCCAAGAGTTTTCGGTTGTACAGGGGTGGACTAATGAAAAACTGTTTTTT
size: -; V: TRBV2; D: TRBD1; J: TRBJ1-2; CDR3: CASPRGGTGSSYGYTF; DNA: TGTGCCAGCCCTAGGGGGGGGACAGGGAGTAGCTATGGCTACACCTTC
size: -; V: TRBV30; D: TRBD2; J: TRBJ2-1; CDR3: CAWSRGLAGGDEQFF; DNA: TGTGCCTGGAGTAGGGGACTAGCGGGGGGCGATGAGCAGTTCTTC
size: -; V: TRBV28; D: -; J: TRBJ1-6; CDR3: CASSLGQNNSPLHF; DNA: TGTGCCAGCAGTTTGGGGCAGAATAATTCACCCCTCCACTTT
size: -; V: TRBV5-1; D: TRBD1; J: TRBJ1-2; CDR3: CASSFDRGDGYTF; DNA: TGCGCCAGCAGCTTTGACAGGGGCGACGGCTACACCTTC
size: -; V: TRBV5-4; D: -; J: TRBJ2-5; CDR3: CASSFTSSQETQYF; DNA: TGTGCCAGCAGCTTTACCAGTTCCCAAGAGACCCAGTACTTC
size: -; V: TRBV4-3; D: -; J: TRBJ2-7; CDR3: CASSQDLRGGTYEQYF; DNA: TGCGCCAGCAGCCAAGACCTCCGAGGAGGGACCTACGAGCAGTACTTC
size: few; V: TRBV6-2/TRBV6-3; D: TRBD2; J: TRBJ2-5; CDR3: CASSQGTSSETQYF; DNA: TGTGCCAGCAGTCAGGGGACTAGTTCAGAGACCCAGTACTTC
size: -; V: TRBV28; D: -; J: TRBJ1-6; CDR3: CASSPPTGMSSPLHF; DNA: TGTGCCAGCAGTCCCCCGACAGGAATGAGTTCACCCCTCCACTTT
size: -; V: TRBV18; D: -; J: TRBJ1-1; CDR3: CASSPPHRMNTEAFF; DNA: TGTGCCAGCTCACCACCCCACAGGATGAACACTGAAGCTTTCTTT
size: -; V: TRBV7-2; D: -; J: TRBJ2-3; CDR3: CASCPTRTDTQYF; DNA: TGTGCCAGCTGCCCTACGAGGACAGATACGCAGTATTTT
size: -; V: TRBV4-2; D: -; J: TRBJ1-5; CDR3: CASSQDLLGARQPQHF; DNA: TGTGCCAGCAGCCAAGATCTTTTGGGGGCACGGCAGCCCCAGCATTTT
size: -; V: TRBV6-5; D: -; J: TRBJ1-1; CDR3: CASKRGLNTEAFF; DNA: TGTGCCAGCAAAAGAGGGCTGAACACTGAAGCTTTCTTT
size: -; V: TRBV6-5; D: TRBD2; J: TRBJ2-1; CDR3: CASSYQRGYNEQFF; DNA: TGTGCCAGCAGTTACCAGCGGGGATACAATGAGCAGTTCTTC
size: few; V: TRBV28; D: -; J: TRBJ2-7; CDR3: CAMNRVLTYEQYF; DNA: TGTGCCATGAACCGGGTCCTTACTTACGAGCAGTACTTC
size: once; V: TRBV27; D: -; J: TRBJ2-3; CDR3: CASSMLDSDTQYF; DNA: TGTGCCAGCAGTATGTTGGACTCAGATACGCAGTATTTT
size: -; V: TRBV24-1; D: -; J: TRBJ1-5; CDR3: CATTEDYNSNQPQHF; DNA: TGTGCCACTACCGAGGATTATAATAGCAATCAGCCCCAGCATTTT